A selection of T cell receptor beta chains follows, all from one sample in a study of blood T cell repertoires in COVID-19. Some clones are missing from TCRdb's copy, which holds only in-frame ones; the method was immunoSEQ multiplex PCR. Among 100,000 to 150,000 clones, about four fifths were seen once, and the ten largest hold 17%. Sequencing used peripheral blood. These receptor sequences come from a woman aged 80 or over with acute or convalescent COVID-19. The CDR3 runs from the conserved cysteine through the conserved F or W. A D gene is named only where the DNA matches it firmly. Size is omitted from some rows. Given values are once, few, many or a class for expanded clones.

J: TRBJ1-1
V: TRBV18
size: few
D: -
CDR3: CASSRSGGESTEAFF
DNA: TGTGCCAGCTCACGGTCGGGAGGGGAATCCACTGAAGCTTTCTTT

J: TRBJ2-3
V: TRBV7-9
size: -
D: -
CDR3: CASSPILSAGSTDTQYF
DNA: TGTGCCAGCAGCCCGATCTTAAGCGCGGGGAGCACAGATACGCAGTATTTT

J: TRBJ2-1
V: TRBV19
size: once
D: TRBD2
CDR3: CASSIGAGVYNEQFF
DNA: TGTGCCAGTAGTATAGGAGCGGGAGTCTACAATGAGCAGTTCTTC

J: TRBJ1-6
V: TRBV21-1
size: -
D: -
CDR3: CASSTRQKRNSPLHF
DNA: TGTGCCAGCAGCACCCGACAGAAGAGGAATTCACCCCTCCACTTT

J: TRBJ2-7
V: TRBV6-5
size: -
D: -
CDR3: CASTPSRAEQYF
DNA: TGTGCCAGCACCCCTTCCAGGGCCGAGCAGTACTTC

J: TRBJ1-3
V: TRBV5-1
size: -
D: -
CDR3: CASSFASSGNTIYF
DNA: TGCGCCAGCAGCTTCGCCAGCTCTGGAAACACCATATATTTT

J: TRBJ2-4
V: TRBV5-1
size: -
D: TRBD1
CDR3: CASSLGPTGVEAKNIQYF
DNA: TGCGCCAGCAGCTTGGGGCCGACAGGGGTGGAAGCCAAAAACATTCAGTACTTC

J: TRBJ2-7
V: TRBV5-6
size: -
D: TRBD1
CDR3: CASTYTGQGSSYEQYF
DNA: TGTGCCAGCACCTACACTGGACAGGGAAGCTCCTACGAGCAGTACTTC

J: TRBJ2-3
V: TRBV10-1
size: -
D: -
CDR3: CASSVGTDTQYF
DNA: TGCGCCAGCAGTGTCGGTACAGATACGCAGTATTTT

J: TRBJ2-1
V: TRBV21-1
size: -
D: -
CDR3: CASSKESGGTYNEQFF
DNA: TGTGCCAGCAGCAAAGAAAGCGGGGGTACCTACAATGAGCAGTTCTTC

J: TRBJ1-5
V: TRBV4-2
size: -
D: TRBD1
CDR3: CASSQEVTGVGNQPQHF
DNA: TGTGCCAGCAGCCAGGAAGTAACAGGGGTAGGCAATCAGCCCCAGCATTTT

J: TRBJ2-5
V: TRBV7-2
size: -
D: -
CDR3: CASSLRLWETQYF
DNA: TGTGCCAGCAGCTTACGACTATGGGAGACCCAGTACTTC

J: TRBJ1-6
V: TRBV7-9
size: -
D: TRBD1
CDR3: CASSLGQGDSPLHF
DNA: TGTGCCAGCAGCCTGGGACAGGGGGATTCACCCCTCCACTTT

J: TRBJ1-1
V: TRBV7-2
size: -
D: TRBD1
CDR3: CASSPRKGAAFF
DNA: TGTGCCAGCAGCCCAAGGAAGGGGGCCGCTTTCTTT

J: TRBJ1-5
V: TRBV19
size: -
D: -
CDR3: CARIGPGPVGPQHF
DNA: TGTGCCAGGATAGGGCCAGGGCCTGTGGGGCCCCAGCATTTT

J: TRBJ2-3
V: TRBV11-2
size: -
D: -
CDR3: CASSLGGGTDTQYF
DNA: TGTGCCAGCAGCTTAGGCGGCGGCACAGATACGCAGTATTTT

J: TRBJ2-3
V: TRBV10-1
size: -
D: TRBD2
CDR3: CASRERIPRGLAGINPLPDTQYF
DNA: TGCGCCAGCAGGGAGCGCATACCGAGGGGACTAGCGGGAATAAATCCCCTCCCAGATACGCAGTATTTT

J: TRBJ1-4
V: TRBV20-1
size: -
D: TRBD1
CDR3: CSASRKGASNEKLFF
DNA: TGCAGTGCTAGTCGGAAGGGGGCTTCTAATGAAAAACTGTTTTTT

J: TRBJ2-2
V: TRBV18
size: -
D: -
CDR3: CASSPQAGNTGELFF
DNA: TGTGCCAGCTCACCACAAGCGGGGAACACCGGGGAGCTGTTTTTT

J: TRBJ2-3
V: TRBV5-6
size: -
D: TRBD1
CDR3: CASSLRGRGREDTQYF
DNA: TGTGCCAGCAGCCTAAGGGGCAGGGGGCGCGAAGATACGCAGTATTTT

J: TRBJ2-5
V: TRBV4-3
size: -
D: -
CDR3: CASSQESTDSQETQYF
DNA: TGCGCCAGCAGCCAAGAGTCAACCGACTCCCAAGAGACCCAGTACTTC

J: TRBJ1-2
V: TRBV5-4
size: -
D: -
CDR3: CASSSSTGGYGYTF
DNA: TGTGCCAGCAGCTCTTCGACGGGGGGCTATGGCTACACCTTC

J: TRBJ1-1
V: TRBV14
size: -
D: -
CDR3: CASSQYGMEINTEAFF
DNA: TGTGCCAGCAGCCAATACGGTATGGAGATAAACACTGAAGCTTTCTTT

J: TRBJ2-2
V: TRBV4-1
size: -
D: -
CDR3: CASSQGRARTGELFF
DNA: TGCGCCAGCAGCCAAGGCAGGGCCCGCACCGGGGAGCTGTTTTTT